This TCR beta chain was observed in a study of technical replicates of blood from several donors. Method: immunoSEQ multiplex PCR; TCRdb's copy keeps in-frame clones and lacks some. The profile covers some 75,000 clones, with 90% to 98% appearing a single time and around 0.31% taken by the ten largest. Germline CDR1 and CDR2: MNHNY and SVGAGI (reference sequence). The CDR3 sequence is 15 residues long. Trimming at V came to 4 bases and at J to 3 bases, leaving 3 bases not matched to a gene. The TCR originated in a human donor in good health. What was sequenced was T cells isolated from PBMCs. The rearrangement joins TRBV6-6 to TRBJ2-7; 13 positions agree with TRBD2. As DNA, the CDR3 is TGTGCCAGCAGTTGGGGACTAGCGGGACTCTACGAGCAGTACTTC. Translated: CASSWGLAGLYEQYF.